Listed here is a single T cell receptor beta chain. Random hexamers were used to reverse transcribe about 0.5 to 1 ug of RNA. In TCRdb, the immunoSEQ multiplex PCR reads were re-called with MiXCR into one record per CDR3 protein. In the table there are roughly 200,000 distinct CDR3 sequences, roughly 95% of which are singletons. The sample originates from a study of CD8 T cells in Susac syndrome. Germline lookup yields CDR1 LGHDT and CDR2 YNNKEL (reference sequence). Deletions cut 1 base from V and 2 bases from J, with 6 bases between. The CDR3 has 13 residues. The chain couples TRBV3-1 to TRBJ2-7; weak D call: TRBD1 (6 bases). This TCR was sampled from a human donor in good health. Sequences were obtained from CD4+ T cells from PBMCs. CDR3: CASSQGTAYEQYV. The CDR3 bases are TGTGCCAGCAGCCAAGGGACAGCCTACGAGCAGTACGTC.